This T cell receptor (beta chain) was found in a study of cytomegalovirus exposure and HLA in healthy donors (dated by TCRdb to between 2016 and 2019). Looking at the study overall: An earlier analysis of several hundred of the donors reported 250 to 300 Gb of sequence data and approximately 110 million unique TCR beta sequences from some 180 million T cells. To predict cytomegalovirus infection status, the study brought together high-throughput TCR immunosequencing, statistical association of individual TCRs with disease status, and machine learning. Of the 398 genotyped donors, more than 75% were placed in the genetic ancestry cluster associated with self-reported Caucasian donors. Among 398 genotyped donors of the cohort, an average of about 220,000 unique TCR beta nucleotide sequences was sequenced per donor, of which approximately 18% were non-productive. An early release that covered roughly 600 HLA-typed donors contained 300 to 350 gigabases of sequencing data and tens of millions of unique TCR sequences. Both class I and class II loci were covered by HLA typing, at four-digit resolution. Donor age, sex, ethnicity and CMV serostatus were compiled alongside the repertoire data. The number of typed donors differed by locus: about 620-640 for A, B, C, DRB1 and DQB1; approximately 520 for DQA1; 606 for DPA1; and about 470 for DPB1. The study used immunosequencing to profile the T cell repertoires of approximately 640 subjects and linked those repertoires to cytomegalovirus serostatus. In an earlier analysis of 587 of the donors, high-throughput TCR beta sequencing was used to judge whether each TCR beta V gene segment behaved as functional or pseudogenic. Roughly 5 DR-DQ haplotypes were handled as single units for association and clustering, since linkage in the cohort was strong. A later genetic analysis took genome-wide SNP genotypes for about 55% of the 666 donors and used that subset as a discovery cohort. Every discovery cohort repertoire had been produced on one sequencing platform. The study aimed to test whether cataloging public T cell receptors could reveal signatures of past pathogen exposure. A later analysis re-examined previously published TCR beta repertoires from just over 650 donors and added high-resolution HLA genotyping to investigate patterns of TCR occurrence. In the later analysis, no new phenotypic data were used to find candidate immune exposures; instead, reliance was placed on TCR beta sequences and their occurrence across donors. Along with the roughly 700-subject first cohort, a separate validation cohort of over 90 different subjects was used. General findings and caveats noted by the study authors: When HLA alleles, especially DR and DQ, strongly co-occurred, TCR associations were difficult to assign to individual alleles. V-gene and J-gene trimming of TCR beta chains was associated with a missense DCLRE1C variant in a later genetic analysis, and the association was replicated in an independent cohort. The only immune exposure information available for the cohort was CMV serostatus. The classifier was reported to diagnose cytomegalovirus status with high specificity and sensitivity in both the original cohort and the validation cohort. In an earlier analysis of 587 of the donors, most TCR beta V segments were observed in productive rearrangements about 87% or about 30% of the time, broadly matching IMGT annotations. Sequencing depth was assumed to be roughly uniform across donors in the presence/absence analyses, though that assumption may not hold. Compared with the roughly 710-donor mean, donors in an Asian-associated ancestry cluster had fewer N-insertions in productive TCRs, according to a later genetic analysis. A further reported finding was that TCR beta sequences accurately predicted the HLA-A and HLA-B alleles for most subjects in the first cohort. It was suggested by the authors that the approach could potentially be generalized to other disease states and immunological phenotypes. A cluster of highly shared sequence variants was judged likely to represent a technical artifact of the sequencing pipeline. Because HLA typing was unavailable for some donors at each locus, only the typed subset was used in association tests. In vitro tests confirmed that a few of the cytomegalovirus-associated TCR beta chains recognize cytomegalovirus antigens. According to a later analysis, parvovirus B19, influenza, CMV and Epstein-Barr virus appeared linked to several top co-occurrence clusters. Some IMGT-functional V segments, including TRBV6-2 and TRBV6-3, could not be told apart with the 87-base-pair reads, so those segments were excluded. The study gave a list of over 150 TCR beta chains associated with cytomegalovirus. Most TCR sequences were observed very rarely across donors, whereas some public TCRs were present in many individuals. Because counts were too low, some 16 rarely observed V segments, including chromosome 9 orphons, were excluded from the earlier analysis of some 540 of the donors. A later analysis associated 15,000 or so TCR beta sequences with specific HLA alleles at a false discovery rate of 0.05. In a later analysis, the rate of TCR association differed among HLA loci, with DRB1 alleles having the most associated TCRs and HLA-C alleles having the fewest. The cohort was sequenced for TCR beta chains only, and without alpha or paired-chain data the features that could be detected were limited. Most CMV-associated TCR beta chains appeared to be HLA-restricted in a later analysis, and the HLA associations seemed to be driven largely by CMV exposure. Correlated functional status among segregating V segments might reflect linkage disequilibrium, but an unknown experimental factor could not be ruled out. Compared with equally common non-associated chains, HLA-associated TCR beta chains in a later analysis were more clonally expanded and had lower generation probabilities.

The cohort comprised around 700 healthy bone marrow donors. Cohort members were all nominally healthy when sampled, although unrecorded immune exposures were likely present. The donor tested CMV seropositive, placing the donor among the approximately 290 seropositive members of the cohort. A peripheral blood sample was collected from each donor, and TCR beta sequencing was performed on peripheral blood mononuclear cells. The Qiagen DNeasy Blood Extraction Kit was used to extract genomic DNA from the blood cell samples. The library was prepared using the immunoSEQ multiplex PCR assay. The multiplex PCR relied on a mix of 60 forward primers for TCR Vbeta segments and 13 reverse primers for TCR Jbeta segments. The CDR3 region of rearranged TCR beta genes was amplified from genomic DNA with a multiplex PCR assay. On the Illumina HiSeq System, the amplified TCR beta libraries were sequenced as 87-base-pair reads. As for how the authors treated the data: In a later analysis, about 80 million unique TCR beta chains were counted across the roughly 670 repertoires, and about 10 million of these chains were shared by at least two donors. To remove PCR and sequencing errors, raw reads were error-corrected and collapsed into unique sequences using a nearest-neighbor algorithm that merged closely related sequences. V, D and J gene segments were assigned by aligning CDR3 sequences to IMGT reference sequences. Each retained sequence needed at least a six-nucleotide match to both a V gene segment and a J gene segment. Rearrangements were classified as productive when the CDR3 lacked stop codons and remained in frame with V and J, and all other rearrangements were classified as non-productive. Following IMGT convention, CDR3 was defined as the stretch from the second conserved V-encoded cysteine to the conserved J-encoded phenylalanine. Sequences without an unambiguous match to a single V gene segment were excluded from the earlier analysis of approximately 560 of the donors. In an earlier analysis of about 590 of the donors, a V segment was called functional when productive rearrangements were above 56.7%, and segregating when the standard deviation between donors exceeded 5%. A statistical classification framework was built to diagnose cytomegalovirus status from the catalog of TCR beta chain sequences. In a later analysis, V and J genes were assigned by comparing TCR nucleotide sequences against IMGT/GENE-DB human TR gene sequences. The TCRdist pipeline was used in a later analysis to assign CDR3 sequences and most-parsimonious VDJ recombination scenarios. In a later analysis, each TCR beta chain was defined by its CDR3 amino acid sequence together with its V-gene family, and reads without a unique V-gene family were excluded. As a way to deal with suspected cross-contamination and a sequencing artifact, a later analysis dropped over 550 nucleotide sequences that were highly shared and had low generation probability. A later analysis calculated a clonal expansion index for each public chain from normalized within-repertoire ranks of inferred template counts. In a later analysis, generation probabilities were computed with a VDJ recombination model fitted to out-of-frame rearrangements, and the resulting probabilities were checked against IGoR. A later analysis scored TCR-TCR, TCR-HLA and TCR-CMV co-occurrence with hypergeometric tests, applying a repertoire-size bias correction to TCR pairs. To estimate false discovery rates, a later analysis permuted the HLA or CMV assignments 20 times. In a later analysis, co-occurring TCRs were grouped using DBSCAN, with TCRdist sequence similarity added in when clustering inside HLA-allele-positive subsets. Repertoires with fewer than 30,000 or more than 120,000 public chains were left out of co-occurrence clustering, as were a handful of repertoires with anomalous nucleotide sharing. Held by TCRdb, this immuneACCESS table contains in-frame sequences only and omits some clones. Under half of the omission traces to an unresolved V gene where checked; the cause of the rest is unknown. V, J and clone size are those of that table, while D and trimming were read from the DNA. The sample table holds approximately 150,000 clones, of which about 82% were seen once. The leading ten clones occupy about 7% of the sample.

CDR1 and CDR2 are read off the germline V gene as MNHEY and SVGAGI. From the cysteine through the phenylalanine, the CDR3 covers 16 amino acids. The retained sequence is limited to the CDR3, 48 bases, with the frame set at the first base. Notes on this clone: This clone's antigen is unknown. A read error may account for a junction end that differs from germline.

This chain joins TRBV6-5 to TRBJ2-4; D gene: possibly TRBD1, on 10 matching bases. Sequences were obtained from PBMCs. The clonotype originates from a woman in her twenties or thirties in good health and CMV-seropositive. The CDR3 has the sequence CASSWTGGLAENIQYF. The DNA is as follows: TGTGCCAGCAGTTGGACAGGGGGACTAGCCGAAAACATTCAGTACTTC.